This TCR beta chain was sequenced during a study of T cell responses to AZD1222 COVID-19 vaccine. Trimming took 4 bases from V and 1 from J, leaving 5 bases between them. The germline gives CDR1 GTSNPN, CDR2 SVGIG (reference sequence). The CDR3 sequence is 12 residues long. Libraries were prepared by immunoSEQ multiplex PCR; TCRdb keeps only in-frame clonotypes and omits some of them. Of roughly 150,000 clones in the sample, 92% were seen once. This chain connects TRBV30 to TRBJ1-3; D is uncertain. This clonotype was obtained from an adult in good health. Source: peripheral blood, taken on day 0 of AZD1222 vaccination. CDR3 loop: CAWNPSGNTIYF. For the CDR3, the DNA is TGTGCCTGGAATCCGTCTGGAAACACCATATATTTT.